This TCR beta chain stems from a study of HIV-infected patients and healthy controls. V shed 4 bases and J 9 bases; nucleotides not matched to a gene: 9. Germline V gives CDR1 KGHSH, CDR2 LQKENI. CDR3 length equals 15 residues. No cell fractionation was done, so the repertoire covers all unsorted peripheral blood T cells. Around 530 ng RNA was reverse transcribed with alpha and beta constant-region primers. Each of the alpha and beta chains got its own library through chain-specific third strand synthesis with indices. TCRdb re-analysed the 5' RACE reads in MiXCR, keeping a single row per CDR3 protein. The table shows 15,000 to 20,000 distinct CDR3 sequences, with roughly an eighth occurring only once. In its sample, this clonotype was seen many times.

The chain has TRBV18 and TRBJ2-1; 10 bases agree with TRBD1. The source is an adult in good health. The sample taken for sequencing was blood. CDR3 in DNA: TGTGCCAGCTCACAAGGGACAGGGGTTGGCAGTGAGCAGTTCTTC. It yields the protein CASSQGTGVGSEQFF.